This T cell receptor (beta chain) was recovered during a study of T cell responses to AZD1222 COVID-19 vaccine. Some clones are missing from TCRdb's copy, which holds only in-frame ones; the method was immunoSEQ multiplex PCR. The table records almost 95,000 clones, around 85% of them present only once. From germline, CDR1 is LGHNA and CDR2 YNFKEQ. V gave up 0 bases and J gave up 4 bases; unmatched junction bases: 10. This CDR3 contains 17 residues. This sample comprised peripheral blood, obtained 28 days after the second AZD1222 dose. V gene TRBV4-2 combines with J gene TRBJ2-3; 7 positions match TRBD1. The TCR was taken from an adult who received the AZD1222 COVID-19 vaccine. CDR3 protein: CASSQDMRGGAADTQYF. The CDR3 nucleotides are TGTGCCAGCAGCCAAGATATGCGAGGGGGCGCAGCAGATACGCAGTATTTT.